What follows is one T cell receptor (beta chain) and its context. Its antigen is undetermined. The cDNA had a unique molecular identifier and a template-switch universal primer site. TCRdb reprocessed the 5' RACE reads with MiXCR, giving one entry per CDR3 protein. The table records fewer than 900,000 distinct CDR3 sequences, 21% of them present only once. Trimming removed 0 bases from V and 4 bases from J, with 11 bases in between. The length of the CDR3 is 15 residues. CDR1 is SGDLS, CDR2 YYNGEE, per germline. These data are taken from a study of identical twins. General observations from the study: The models gave estimates that fell short of the out-of-frame TCR alpha sharing seen in monozygotic twins.

This same sample was also taken into another study, of T cells expressing NK-cell markers. This second study notes: What remained unclear was the HCMV specificity of expanded NKG2C+ T cell clones.

The genes are TRBV9 and TRBJ2-1; D possibly matches TRBD1 or TRBD2 (5 bases each). The sequencing sample was made of PBMCs. The receptor was isolated from a woman aged 18-30 years in good health. The CDR3 DNA reads as TGTGCCAGCAGCGTAGGCCGGGGCCCTTACAATGAGCAGTTCTTC. It is translated as CASSVGRGPYNEQFF.